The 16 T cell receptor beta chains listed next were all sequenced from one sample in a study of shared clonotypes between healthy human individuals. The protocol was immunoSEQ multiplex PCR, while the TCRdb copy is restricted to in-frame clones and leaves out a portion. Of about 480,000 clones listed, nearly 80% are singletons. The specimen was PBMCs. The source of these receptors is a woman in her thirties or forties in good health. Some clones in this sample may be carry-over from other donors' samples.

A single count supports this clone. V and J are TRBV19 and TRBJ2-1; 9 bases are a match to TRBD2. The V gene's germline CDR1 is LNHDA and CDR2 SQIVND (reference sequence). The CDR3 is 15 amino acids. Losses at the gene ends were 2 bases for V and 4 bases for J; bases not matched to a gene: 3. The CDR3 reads CASSILAGTYNEQFF. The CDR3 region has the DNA TGTGCCAGTAGTATACTAGCGGGGACTTACAATGAGCAGTTCTTC.

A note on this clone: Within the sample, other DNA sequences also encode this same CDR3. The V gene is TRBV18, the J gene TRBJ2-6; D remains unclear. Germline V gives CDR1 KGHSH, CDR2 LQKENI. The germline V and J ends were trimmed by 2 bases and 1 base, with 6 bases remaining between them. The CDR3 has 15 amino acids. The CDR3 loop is CASSPRLSGANVLTF. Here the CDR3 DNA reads TGTGCCAGCTCACCAAGATTGTCTGGGGCCAACGTCCTGACTTTC.

CDR3 sequence (DNA): TGTGCCATCAGTGAGACAACAGGGGGCGCCGACACCGGGGAGCTGTTTTTT. It encodes CAISETTGGADTGELFF. The chain has TRBV10-3 and TRBJ2-2; 9 bases are shared with TRBD1. After removal of 2 bases from V and 3 bases from J, the junction contained 7 bases not matched to a gene. The CDR3 contains 17 residues. Germline CDR1 and CDR2: ENHRY and SYGVKD.

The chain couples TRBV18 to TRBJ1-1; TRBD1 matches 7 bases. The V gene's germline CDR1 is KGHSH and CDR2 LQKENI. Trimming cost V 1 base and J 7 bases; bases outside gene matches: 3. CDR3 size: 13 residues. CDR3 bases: TGTGCCAGCTCACCACGCCGGGACAGTGAAGCTTTCTTT. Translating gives CASSPRRDSEAFF.

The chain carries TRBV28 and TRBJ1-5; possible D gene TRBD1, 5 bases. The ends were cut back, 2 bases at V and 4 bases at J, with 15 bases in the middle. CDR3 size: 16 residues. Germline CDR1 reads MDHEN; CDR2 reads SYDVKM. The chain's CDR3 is CASSLGARGRNQPQHF. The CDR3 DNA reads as TGTGCCAGCAGTTTAGGGGCCCGAGGTAGGAATCAGCCCCAGCATTTT.

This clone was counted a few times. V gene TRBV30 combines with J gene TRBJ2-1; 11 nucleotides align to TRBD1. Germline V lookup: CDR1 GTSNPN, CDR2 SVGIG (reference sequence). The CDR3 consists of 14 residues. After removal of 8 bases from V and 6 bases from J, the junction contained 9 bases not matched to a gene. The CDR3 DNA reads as TGTGCCGGACAGGGGGCCCTCTATCCCAATGAGCAGTTCTTC. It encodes CAGQGALYPNEQFF.

The CDR3 bases are TGTGCCAGCAGCCAAAACAGGGGGCGCGCAGGCATTCAGTACTTC. This codes for CASSQNRGRAGIQYF. J is TRBJ2-4 and V is TRBV14; TRBD1 matches at 9 bases. The CDR3 has 15 residues. V shed 2 bases and J 9 bases; nucleotides not matched to a gene: 8. Looked up from germline, CDR1 is SGHDN and CDR2 is FVKESK.

Here the CDR3 DNA reads TGTGCCAGCAGCCCGAGCGGGGCGGGAGGACCCTACAATGAGCAGTTCTTC. It codes for CASSPSGAGGPYNEQFF. This chain joins TRBV7-8 and TRBJ2-1; 8 bases are a match to TRBD2. CDR3 length: 17 amino acids. Looked up from germline, CDR1 is SGHVS and CDR2 is FQNEAQ. After removal of 5 bases from V and 2 bases from J, the junction contained 11 bases not matched to a gene.

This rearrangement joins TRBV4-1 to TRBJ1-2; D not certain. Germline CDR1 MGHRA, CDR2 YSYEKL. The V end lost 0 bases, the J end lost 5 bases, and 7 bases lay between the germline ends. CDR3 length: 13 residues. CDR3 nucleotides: TGCGCCAGCAGCCAAGACCGTTATTATGGCTACACCTTC. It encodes CASSQDRYYGYTF.

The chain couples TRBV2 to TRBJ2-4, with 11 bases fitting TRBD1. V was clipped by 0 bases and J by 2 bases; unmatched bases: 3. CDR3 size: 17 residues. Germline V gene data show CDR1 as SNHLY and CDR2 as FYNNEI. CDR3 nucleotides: TGTGCCAGCAGTGAAGCCGGGACAGGGGGACCCAAAAACATTCAGTACTTC. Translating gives CASSEAGTGGPKNIQYF.

DNA of the CDR3: TGCAGCGGGACGACAGGGGGGGACTATGGCTACACCTTC. It is translated as CSGTTGGDYGYTF. J is TRBJ1-2 and V is TRBV29-1; 9 positions agree with TRBD1. This CDR3 spans 13 amino acids. V lost 7 bases, J lost 3 bases, and 6 bases stayed unmatched. Germline V CDR1 and CDR2: SQVTM, ANQGSEA.

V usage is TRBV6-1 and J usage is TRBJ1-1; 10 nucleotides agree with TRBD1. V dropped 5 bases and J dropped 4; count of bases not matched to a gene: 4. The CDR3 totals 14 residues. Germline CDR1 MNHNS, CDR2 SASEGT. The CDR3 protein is CASSRDRGPTEAFF. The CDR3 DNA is TGTGCCAGCAGTAGAGACAGGGGGCCCACTGAAGCTTTCTTT.

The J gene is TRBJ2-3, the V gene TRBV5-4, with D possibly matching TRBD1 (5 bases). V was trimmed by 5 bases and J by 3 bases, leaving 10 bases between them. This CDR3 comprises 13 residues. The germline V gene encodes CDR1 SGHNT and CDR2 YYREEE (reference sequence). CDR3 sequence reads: CASRSRQTDTQYF. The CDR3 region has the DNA TGTGCCAGCAGGTCCCGACAGACAGATACGCAGTATTTT. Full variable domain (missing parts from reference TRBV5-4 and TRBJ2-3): ETGVTQSPTHLIKTRGQQVTLRCSSQSGHNTVSWYQQALGQGPQFIFQYYREEENGRGNFPPRFSGLQFPNYSSELNVNALELDDSALYLCASRSRQTDTQYFGPGTRLTVL.

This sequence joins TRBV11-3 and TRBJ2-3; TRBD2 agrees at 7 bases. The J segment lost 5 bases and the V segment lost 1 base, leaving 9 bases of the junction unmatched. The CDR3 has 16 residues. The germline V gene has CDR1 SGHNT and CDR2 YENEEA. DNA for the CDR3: TGTGCCAGCAGCTTAGGGGGCGGGAGTGGCGGAGATACGCAGTATTTT. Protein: CASSLGGGSGGDTQYF.

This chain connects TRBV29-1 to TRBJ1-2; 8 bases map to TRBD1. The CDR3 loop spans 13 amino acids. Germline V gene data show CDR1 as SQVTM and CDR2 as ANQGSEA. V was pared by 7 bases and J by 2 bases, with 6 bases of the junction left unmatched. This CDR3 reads CSGAQGGNYGYTF. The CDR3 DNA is TGCAGCGGTGCACAGGGGGGAAACTATGGCTACACCTTC.

The CDR3 DNA reads as TGTGCCAGCAGTTTTGGGGGCGCCGATGGCTACACCTTC. This sequence encodes CASSFGGADGYTF. The rearrangement joins TRBV7-9 to TRBJ1-2, with D perhaps matching TRBD1 (6 bases). The CDR3 has 13 amino acids. Germline CDR1 reads SEHNR; CDR2 reads FQNEAQ (reference sequence). The germline V and J ends were trimmed by 6 bases and 6 bases, with 14 bases remaining between them.